Described below is a single T cell receptor beta chain sequence and its context. The sample is drawn from a study of technical replicates of blood from a handful of donors. Germline V gene lookup returns CDR1 LNHDA and CDR2 SQIVND (reference sequence). Trimming shortened V by 4 bases and J by 6 bases, and 16 bases separated the two germline ends. The CDR3 has 15 residues. Sequenced by immunoSEQ multiplex PCR; TCRdb stores in-frame clones only, minus some. The table has nearly 95,000 clones, 90% to 97% seen once. The specimen sequenced was T cells isolated from PBMCs. The chain links TRBV19 to TRBJ1-5, with D possibly matching TRBD1 (5 bases). The sequence was obtained from a human donor in good health. This CDR3 is CASSTTNQGSQPQHF. CDR3 sequence (DNA): TGTGCCAGTAGTACGACGAACCAGGGAAGTCAGCCCCAGCATTTT.